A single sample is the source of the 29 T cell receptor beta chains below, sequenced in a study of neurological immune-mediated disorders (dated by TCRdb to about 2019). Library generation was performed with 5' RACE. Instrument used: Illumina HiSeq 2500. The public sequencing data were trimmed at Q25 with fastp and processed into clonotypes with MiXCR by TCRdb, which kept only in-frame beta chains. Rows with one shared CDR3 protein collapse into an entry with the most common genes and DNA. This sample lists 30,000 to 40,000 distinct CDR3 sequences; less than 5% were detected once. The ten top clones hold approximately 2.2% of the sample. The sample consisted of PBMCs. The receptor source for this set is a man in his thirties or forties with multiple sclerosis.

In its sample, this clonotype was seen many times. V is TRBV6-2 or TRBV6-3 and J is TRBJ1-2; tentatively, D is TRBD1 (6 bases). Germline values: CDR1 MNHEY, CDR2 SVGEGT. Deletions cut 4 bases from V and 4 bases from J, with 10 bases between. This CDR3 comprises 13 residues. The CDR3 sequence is CASSSQDSYGYTF. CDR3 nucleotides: TGTGCCAGCAGTTCCCAGGACAGCTATGGCTACACCTTC.

CDR3 amino acids: CASSYRGQGSYNEQFF. DNA of the CDR3: TGTGCCAGCAGTTACCGAGGACAGGGAAGCTACAATGAGCAGTTCTTC. This rearrangement joins TRBV6-5 to TRBJ2-1; 8 bases are shared with TRBD1. CDR1 MNHEY and CDR2 SVGAGI come from the germline V gene. CDR3 length equals 16 residues. With 2 bases clipped from V and 3 bases from J, the junction kept 6 bases outside the gene matches.

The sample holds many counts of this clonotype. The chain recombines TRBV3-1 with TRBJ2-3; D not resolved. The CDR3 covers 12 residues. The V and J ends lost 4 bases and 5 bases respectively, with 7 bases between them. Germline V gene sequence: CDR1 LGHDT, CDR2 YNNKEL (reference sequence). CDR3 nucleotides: TGTGCCAGCAGCCGAGTAGAAGATACGCAGTATTTT. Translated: CASSRVEDTQYF.

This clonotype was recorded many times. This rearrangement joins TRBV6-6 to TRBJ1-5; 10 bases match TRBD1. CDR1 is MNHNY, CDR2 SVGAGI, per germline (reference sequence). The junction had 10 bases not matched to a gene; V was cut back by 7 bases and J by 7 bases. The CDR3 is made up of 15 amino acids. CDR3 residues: CASTPGQGGIQPQHF. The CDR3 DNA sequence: TGTGCCAGCACCCCCGGACAGGGGGGGATCCAGCCCCAGCATTTT.

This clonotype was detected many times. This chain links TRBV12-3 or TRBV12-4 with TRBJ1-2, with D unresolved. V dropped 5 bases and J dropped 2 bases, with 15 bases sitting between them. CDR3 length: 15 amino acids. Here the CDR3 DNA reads TGTGCCAGCAGTCTGGACGGAAATTTCAACTATGGCTACACCTTC. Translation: CASSLDGNFNYGYTF.

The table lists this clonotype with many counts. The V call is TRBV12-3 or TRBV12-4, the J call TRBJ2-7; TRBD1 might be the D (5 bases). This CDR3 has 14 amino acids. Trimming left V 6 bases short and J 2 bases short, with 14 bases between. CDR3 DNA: TGTGCCAGCAGACTCTCAGGGATTACCTACGAGCAGTACTTC. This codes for CASRLSGITYEQYF.

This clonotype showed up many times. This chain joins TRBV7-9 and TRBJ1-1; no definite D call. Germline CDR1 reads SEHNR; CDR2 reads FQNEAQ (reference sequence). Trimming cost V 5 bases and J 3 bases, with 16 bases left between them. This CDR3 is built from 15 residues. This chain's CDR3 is CASSPGIGLYTEAFF. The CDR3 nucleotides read TGTGCCAGCAGCCCAGGAATCGGACTTTACACTGAAGCTTTCTTT.

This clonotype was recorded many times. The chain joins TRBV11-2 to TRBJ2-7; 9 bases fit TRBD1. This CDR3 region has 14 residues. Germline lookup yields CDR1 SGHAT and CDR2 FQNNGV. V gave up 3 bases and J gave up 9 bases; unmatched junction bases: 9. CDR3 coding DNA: TGTGCCAGCAGCTTCACAGGGGGCTCCAGTGTGCAGTACTTC. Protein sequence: CASSFTGGSSVQYF.

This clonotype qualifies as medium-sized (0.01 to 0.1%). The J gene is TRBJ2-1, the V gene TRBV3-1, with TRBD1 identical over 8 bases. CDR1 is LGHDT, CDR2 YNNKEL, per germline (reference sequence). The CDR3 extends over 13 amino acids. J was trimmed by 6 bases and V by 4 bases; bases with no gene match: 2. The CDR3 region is CASSRGQGNEQFF. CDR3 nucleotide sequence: TGTGCCAGCAGCCGAGGACAGGGCAATGAGCAGTTCTTC.

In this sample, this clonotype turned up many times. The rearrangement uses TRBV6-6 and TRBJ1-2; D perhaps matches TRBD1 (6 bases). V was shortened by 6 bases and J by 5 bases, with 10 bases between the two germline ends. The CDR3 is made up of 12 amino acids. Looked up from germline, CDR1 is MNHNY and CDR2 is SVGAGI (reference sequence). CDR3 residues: CASRDSIYGYTF. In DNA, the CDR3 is TGTGCCAGCAGGGACAGTATATATGGCTACACCTTC.

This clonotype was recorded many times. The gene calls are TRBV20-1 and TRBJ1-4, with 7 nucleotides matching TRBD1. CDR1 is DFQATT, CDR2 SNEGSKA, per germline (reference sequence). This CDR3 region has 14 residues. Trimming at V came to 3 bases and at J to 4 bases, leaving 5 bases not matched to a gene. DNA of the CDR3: TGCAGTGCTAGGGCCGGGACAGTTAATGAAAAACTGTTTTTT. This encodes CSARAGTVNEKLFF.

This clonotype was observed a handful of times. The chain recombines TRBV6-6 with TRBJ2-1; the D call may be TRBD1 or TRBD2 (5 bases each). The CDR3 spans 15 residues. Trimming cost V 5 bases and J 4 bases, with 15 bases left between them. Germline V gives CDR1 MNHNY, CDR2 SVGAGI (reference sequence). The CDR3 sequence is CASSPSGTPYNEQFF. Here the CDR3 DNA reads TGTGCCAGCAGTCCCTCAGGGACCCCATACAATGAGCAGTTCTTC.

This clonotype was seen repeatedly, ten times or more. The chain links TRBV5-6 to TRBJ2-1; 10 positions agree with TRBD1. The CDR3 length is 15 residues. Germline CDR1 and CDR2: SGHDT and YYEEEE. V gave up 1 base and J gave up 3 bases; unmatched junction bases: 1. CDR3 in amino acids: CASSLRTGGYNEQFF. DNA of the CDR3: TGTGCCAGCAGCTTGCGGACAGGGGGCTACAATGAGCAGTTCTTC.

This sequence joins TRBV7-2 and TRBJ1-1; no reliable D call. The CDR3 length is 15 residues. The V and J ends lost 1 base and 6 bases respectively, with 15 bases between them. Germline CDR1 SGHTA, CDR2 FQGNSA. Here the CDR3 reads CASSLVPGTNSEAFF. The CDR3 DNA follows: TGTGCCAGCAGCTTAGTCCCAGGAACAAACTCTGAAGCTTTCTTT.

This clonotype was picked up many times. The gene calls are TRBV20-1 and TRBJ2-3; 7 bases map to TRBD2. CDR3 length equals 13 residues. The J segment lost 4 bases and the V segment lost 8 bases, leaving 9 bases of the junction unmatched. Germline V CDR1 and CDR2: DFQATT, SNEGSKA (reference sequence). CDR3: CSPLPTSADTQYF. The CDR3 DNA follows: TGCAGTCCACTACCCACTAGCGCAGATACGCAGTATTTT.

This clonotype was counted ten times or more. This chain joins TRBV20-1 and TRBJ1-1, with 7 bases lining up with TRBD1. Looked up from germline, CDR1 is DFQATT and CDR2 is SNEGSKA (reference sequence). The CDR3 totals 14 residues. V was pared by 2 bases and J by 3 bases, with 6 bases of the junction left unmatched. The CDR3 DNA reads TGCAGTGCTAGAAGGCTCAGGGGGGACACTGAAGCTTTCTTT. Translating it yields CSARRLRGDTEAFF.

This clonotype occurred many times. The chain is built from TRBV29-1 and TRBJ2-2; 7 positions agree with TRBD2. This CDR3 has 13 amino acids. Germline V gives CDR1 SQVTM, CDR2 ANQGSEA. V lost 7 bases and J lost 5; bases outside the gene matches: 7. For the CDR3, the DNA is TGCAGCGGGGGCGACGGGGGGACCGGGGAGCTGTTTTTT. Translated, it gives CSGGDGGTGELFF.

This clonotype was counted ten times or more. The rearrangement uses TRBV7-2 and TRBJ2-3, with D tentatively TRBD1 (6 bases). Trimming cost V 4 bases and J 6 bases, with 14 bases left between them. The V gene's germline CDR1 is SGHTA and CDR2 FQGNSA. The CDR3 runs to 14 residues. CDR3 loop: CASSSGAGTDTQYF. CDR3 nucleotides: TGTGCCAGCAGCTCAGGGGCAGGGACCGATACGCAGTATTTT.

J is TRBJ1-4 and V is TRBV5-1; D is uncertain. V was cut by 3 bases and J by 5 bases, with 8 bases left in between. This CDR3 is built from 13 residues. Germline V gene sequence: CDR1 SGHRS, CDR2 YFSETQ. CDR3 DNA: TGCGCCAGCAGCTCGGGAAAAAATGAAAAACTGTTTTTT. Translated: CASSSGKNEKLFF.

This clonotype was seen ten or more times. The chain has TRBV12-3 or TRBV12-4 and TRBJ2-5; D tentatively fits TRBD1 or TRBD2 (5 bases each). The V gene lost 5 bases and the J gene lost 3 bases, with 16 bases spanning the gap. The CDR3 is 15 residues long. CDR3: CASSPATGLKETQYF. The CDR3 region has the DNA TGTGCCAGCAGTCCGGCGACGGGGCTTAAAGAGACCCAGTACTTC.

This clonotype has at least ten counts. The CDR3 is CSIYNGEAFF. In DNA form, the CDR3 reads TGCAGCATTTACAATGGTGAAGCTTTCTTT. The gene calls are TRBV29-1 and TRBJ1-1, with D uncertain. Trimming shortened V by 8 bases and J by 7 bases, and 11 bases separated the two germline ends. Germline CDR1 reads SQVTM; CDR2 reads ANQGSEA. The CDR3 has 10 amino acids.

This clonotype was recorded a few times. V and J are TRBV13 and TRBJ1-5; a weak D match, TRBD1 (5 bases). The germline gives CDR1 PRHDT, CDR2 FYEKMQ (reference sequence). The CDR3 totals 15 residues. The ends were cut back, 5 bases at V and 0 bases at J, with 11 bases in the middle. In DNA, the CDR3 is TGTGCCAGCAGCCGCAGGGATATTAGCAATCAGCCCCAGCATTTT. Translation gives CASSRRDISNQPQHF.

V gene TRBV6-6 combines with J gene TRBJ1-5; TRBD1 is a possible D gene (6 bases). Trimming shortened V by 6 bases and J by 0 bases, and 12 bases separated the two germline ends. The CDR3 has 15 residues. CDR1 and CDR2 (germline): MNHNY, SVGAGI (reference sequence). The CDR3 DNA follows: TGTGCCAGCAGCCGAGGGGGGGATAGCAATCAGCCCCAGCATTTT. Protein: CASSRGGDSNQPQHF.

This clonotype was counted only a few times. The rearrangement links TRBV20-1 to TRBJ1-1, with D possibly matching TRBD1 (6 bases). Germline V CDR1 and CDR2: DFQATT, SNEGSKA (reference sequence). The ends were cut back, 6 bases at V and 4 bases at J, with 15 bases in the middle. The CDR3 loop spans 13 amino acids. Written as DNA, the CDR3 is TGCAGTGCCGCGACAGGTGAGGGCACTGAAGCTTTCTTT. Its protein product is CSAATGEGTEAFF.

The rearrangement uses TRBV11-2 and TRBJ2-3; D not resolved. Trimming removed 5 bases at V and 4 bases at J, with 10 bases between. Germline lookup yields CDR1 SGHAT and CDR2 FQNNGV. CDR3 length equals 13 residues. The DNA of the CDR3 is TGTGCCAGCAGCCCGTGGGTTGCAGATACGCAGTATTTT. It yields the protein CASSPWVADTQYF.

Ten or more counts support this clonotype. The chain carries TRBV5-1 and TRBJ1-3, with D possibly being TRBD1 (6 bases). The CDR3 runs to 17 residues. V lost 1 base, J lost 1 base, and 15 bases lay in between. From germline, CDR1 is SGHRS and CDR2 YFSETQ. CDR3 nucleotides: TGCGCCAGCAGCTTGACGGACAGATTTTCTTCTGGAAACACCATATATTTT. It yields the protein CASSLTDRFSSGNTIYF.

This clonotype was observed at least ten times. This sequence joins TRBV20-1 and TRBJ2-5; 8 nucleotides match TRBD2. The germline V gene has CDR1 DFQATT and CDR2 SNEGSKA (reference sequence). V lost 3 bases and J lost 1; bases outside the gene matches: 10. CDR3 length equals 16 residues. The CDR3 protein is CSASPLVAGSQETQYF. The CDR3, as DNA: TGCAGTGCTAGCCCTTTGGTAGCGGGGAGCCAAGAGACCCAGTACTTC.

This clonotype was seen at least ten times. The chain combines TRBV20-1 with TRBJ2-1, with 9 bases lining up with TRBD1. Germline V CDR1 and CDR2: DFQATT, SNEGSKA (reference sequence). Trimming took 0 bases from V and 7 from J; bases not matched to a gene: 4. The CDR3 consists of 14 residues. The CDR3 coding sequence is TGCAGTGCTAGAGACGCGACAGGGGGTAATGAGCAGTTCTTC. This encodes CSARDATGGNEQFF.

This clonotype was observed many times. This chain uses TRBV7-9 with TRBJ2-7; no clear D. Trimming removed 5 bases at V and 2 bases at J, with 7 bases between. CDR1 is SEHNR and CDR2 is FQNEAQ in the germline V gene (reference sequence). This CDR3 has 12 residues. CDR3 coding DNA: TGTGCCAGCAGCCCAGCCCCCTACGAGCAGTACTTC. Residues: CASSPAPYEQYF.